These 24 T cell receptor beta chains were all obtained from the same sample, sequenced in a study of post-analysis software for immune sequencing data. No antigens are known for them. Sequencing libraries made from TCR beta cDNA carried unique molecular identifiers. In TCRdb, the PCR reads were re-called with MiXCR into one record per CDR3 protein. The sample lists fewer than 850,000 distinct CDR3 sequences, roughly 27% seen once, with 0.56% in the top ten. Findings and limits, study-wide: Included in a set of roughly five TRBV segments more frequent in patients than controls were TRBV5-6, TRBV5-1 and TRBV20-1.

The specimen was blood. These receptors were collected from a girl aged 10-17 years with multiple sclerosis.

This clonotype was counted many times. V gene TRBV2 combines with J gene TRBJ2-4, with TRBD1 matching 8 bases. The CDR3 is 12 amino acids. Per germline, CDR1 SNHLY and CDR2 FYNNEI. CDR3 sequence: CASDRAGNIQYF. The CDR3 nucleotides are TGTGCTTCGGACAGGGCTGGGAACATTCAGTACTTC.

V gene TRBV29-1 combines with J gene TRBJ2-7, with D maybe TRBD2 (5 bases). Per germline, CDR1 SQVTM and CDR2 ANQGSEA. This CDR3 spans 13 amino acids. V dropped 0 bases and J dropped 10 bases, with 16 bases sitting between them. CDR3 nucleotides: TGCAGCGTTGAAGATCGGACGGCGGGTGACCAGTACTTC. Its protein product is CSVEDRTAGDQYF.

CDR3 in DNA: TGTGCCAGCAGCTTAGCCCCGAGCTCTGGAAACACCATATATTTT. Protein: CASSLAPSSGNTIYF. The chain has TRBV7-2 and TRBJ1-3; D uncertain. The V and J ends lost 0 bases and 0 bases respectively, with 6 bases between them. CDR3 length: 15 amino acids. Germline assignment: CDR1 SGHTA and CDR2 FQGNSA.

This clonotype has more than one count but fewer than ten. The chain is built from TRBV11-2 and TRBJ1-2; D remains ambiguous. V was trimmed by 1 base and J by 4 bases, leaving 10 bases between them. CDR1 SGHAT and CDR2 FQNNGV come from the germline V gene. CDR3 length: 14 residues. CDR3 region: CASSLGQPRYGYTF. The CDR3 nucleotides are TGTGCCAGCAGCTTAGGGCAGCCTCGCTATGGCTACACCTTC.

The sample holds a few counts of this clonotype. This rearrangement joins TRBV6-1 to TRBJ2-3, with D possibly matching TRBD1 (5 bases). CDR1 is MNHNS and CDR2 is SASEGT in the germline V gene. Trimming cost V 1 base and J 1 base, with 12 bases left between them. The CDR3 has 16 amino acids. DNA of the CDR3: TGTGCCAGCAGTGAAGTGAAGGGGCGACGCACAGATACGCAGTATTTT. Protein sequence: CASSEVKGRRTDTQYF.

The chain is built from TRBV2 and TRBJ2-2; D is unresolved. The germline V and J ends were trimmed by 6 bases and 11 bases, with 10 bases remaining between them. The CDR3 contains 11 residues. Germline-derived CDR1 and CDR2 are SNHLY and FYNNEI. This chain's CDR3 is CASSGARELFF. The CDR3 region has the DNA TGTGCCAGCAGCGGTGCCAGAGAGCTGTTTTTT.

This rearrangement joins TRBV6-4 to TRBJ2-7, with D unclear. V was pared by 3 bases and J by 6 bases, with 15 bases between. The CDR3 has 14 residues. Germline CDR1 and CDR2: MRHNA and SNTAGT. The chain's CDR3 is CASSEVPGLGEQYF. CDR3 DNA sequence: TGTGCCAGCAGTGAGGTTCCCGGTTTGGGCGAGCAGTACTTC.

The gene calls are TRBV6-6 and TRBJ1-5; 8 positions match TRBD1. Trimming took 7 bases from V and 2 from J; bases not matched to a gene: 4. Per germline, CDR1 MNHNY and CDR2 SVGAGI (reference sequence). The CDR3 extends over 14 amino acids. This chain's CDR3 is CASTAGQGNQPQHF. The CDR3 region has the DNA TGTGCCAGCACGGCGGGACAGGGCAATCAGCCCCAGCATTTT.

The V call is TRBV9, the J call TRBJ2-3; 12 bases agree with TRBD2. Germline CDR1 is SGDLS and CDR2 is YYNGEE. This CDR3 has 16 residues. V trimming: 3 bases; J trimming: 4 bases; junction bases outside the gene matches: 6. In DNA, the CDR3 is TGTGCCAGCAGCGCTGGACTAGCGGGGTGGGCAGATACGCAGTATTTT. Protein product: CASSAGLAGWADTQYF.

This clonotype was detected many times. The chain links TRBV20-1 to TRBJ1-5; D unclear. CDR1 is DFQATT, CDR2 SNEGSKA, per germline (reference sequence). The length of the CDR3 is 13 residues. Trimming stripped 1 base from V and 2 bases from J, with 6 bases between. The CDR3 DNA follows: TGCAGTGCTAGAGCCGGGGGCAATCAGCCCCAGCATTTT. As protein: CSARAGGNQPQHF.

The chain recombines TRBV4-1 with TRBJ2-7; 8 bases are shared with TRBD2. Germline CDR1 MGHRA, CDR2 YSYEKL. J was trimmed by 0 bases and V by 1 base; bases with no gene match: 5. This CDR3 region has 16 residues. DNA for the CDR3: TGCGCCAGCAGCCAAGCGGGCGGGAGGAGCTCCTACGAGCAGTACTTC. Its translation is CASSQAGGRSSYEQYF.

This chain connects TRBV7-8 to TRBJ2-7; a possible D gene is TRBD2 (5 bases). Trimming took off 0 bases at V and 3 bases at J, with 9 bases between the two ends. Germline CDR1 and CDR2: SGHVS and FQNEAQ. This CDR3 is 14 amino acids long. The CDR3 DNA is TGTGCCAGCAGCTTAGCGCACCGGGACTACGAGCAGTACTTC. This translates into CASSLAHRDYEQYF.

This clonotype came up a few times. This chain connects TRBV7-2 to TRBJ2-3; D unresolved. Trimming took off 0 bases at V and 6 bases at J, with 7 bases between the two ends. CDR1 SGHTA and CDR2 FQGNSA come from the germline V gene. CDR3 length equals 13 residues. The CDR3 sequence: CASSLAVWDTQYF. For the CDR3, the DNA is TGTGCCAGCAGCTTAGCGGTTTGGGATACGCAGTATTTT.

J is TRBJ2-5 and V is TRBV4-2; D call uncertain. V shed 0 bases and J shed 11 bases, with 16 bases lying between them. Germline values: CDR1 LGHNA, CDR2 YNFKEQ. This CDR3 is built from 14 residues. The CDR3: CASSQDRVSTEQYF. The CDR3 bases are TGTGCCAGCAGCCAAGATAGAGTCTCCACTGAGCAGTACTTC.

V is TRBV4-3 and J is TRBJ2-3; no clear D gene. This CDR3 contains 17 residues. Germline loops: CDR1 LGHNA, CDR2 YSLEER. Trimming cost V 0 bases and J 1 base, with 14 bases left between them. Written as DNA, the CDR3 is TGCGCCAGCAGCCAAGATCTTAGAGCACTGGGCACAGATACGCAGTATTTT. Its translation is CASSQDLRALGTDTQYF.

This clonotype has a handful of counts. This chain connects TRBV29-1 to TRBJ2-4; 7 positions match TRBD2. The germline gives CDR1 SQVTM, CDR2 ANQGSEA. V lost 4 bases and J lost 13; bases outside the gene matches: 13. This CDR3 has 13 residues. CDR3 in amino acids: CSVAPPSGGEQYF. CDR3 DNA sequence: TGCAGCGTTGCCCCCCCCTCTGGGGGGGAACAGTACTTC.

The V and J genes are TRBV4-2 and TRBJ2-7; the D gene is possibly TRBD2 (6 bases). V was shortened by 0 bases and J by 3 bases, with 9 bases between the two germline ends. In germline, CDR1 is LGHNA, CDR2 YNFKEQ. The CDR3 is 14 residues long. This CDR3 is CASSQERDSYEQYF. The CDR3 DNA reads as TGTGCCAGCAGCCAAGAGCGGGATAGCTACGAGCAGTACTTC.

This sequence joins TRBV20-1 and TRBJ1-4, with D possibly TRBD1 on 6 matching bases. The ends were cut back, 0 bases at V and 3 bases at J, with 11 bases in the middle. Germline V gene data show CDR1 as DFQATT and CDR2 as SNEGSKA (reference sequence). The CDR3 totals 15 residues. In DNA, the CDR3 is TGCAGTGCTAGAGATGGGAGGGGGTCTAATGAAAAACTGTTTTTT. Its translation is CSARDGRGSNEKLFF.

V usage is TRBV28 and J usage is TRBJ2-3; perhaps TRBD2 as D (6 bases). This CDR3 has 13 residues. V lost 4 bases, J lost 2 bases, and 7 bases lay in between. Germline CDR1 MDHEN, CDR2 SYDVKM. CDR3 nucleotide sequence: TGTGCCAGCAGTTCGGGGGACACAGATACGCAGTATTTT. Translation gives CASSSGDTDTQYF.

This clonotype was counted a few times. The chain joins TRBV5-6 to TRBJ2-7; 8 nucleotides agree with TRBD2. The end of the DNA fits TRBJ2-5 better, so the J call may be wrong. This CDR3 comprises 17 residues. Germline values: CDR1 SGHDT, CDR2 YYEEEE. The CDR3 spells CASSLVAGLSGGETQYF. The CDR3 nucleotides read TGTGCCAGCAGCTTGGTAGCGGGATTGAGCGGGGGAGAGACCCAGTACTTC.

This clonotype was observed a handful of times. This CDR3 is CASSIDLSSYNEQFF. The CDR3 DNA reads as TGTGCCAGCAGCATAGACTTGAGCTCCTACAATGAGCAGTTCTTC. This chain links TRBV7-2 with TRBJ2-1; D not resolved. V dropped 5 bases and J dropped 0 bases, with 11 bases sitting between them. This CDR3 is 15 amino acids long. CDR1 SGHTA and CDR2 FQGNSA come from the germline V gene.

The chain combines TRBV4-1 with TRBJ2-1; tentatively, D is TRBD2 (7 bases). Germline CDR1 is MGHRA and CDR2 is YSYEKL. The CDR3 has 17 residues. Trimming took 5 bases from V and 0 from J, leaving 17 bases between them. The CDR3 region is CASSSPLGGASYNEQFF. As DNA, the CDR3 is TGCGCCAGCAGCTCCCCTCTGGGGGGGGCCTCCTACAATGAGCAGTTCTTC.

Only a few counts were recorded for this clonotype. This chain joins TRBV20-1 and TRBJ1-2; D call uncertain. The germline gives CDR1 DFQATT, CDR2 SNEGSKA (reference sequence). The CDR3 runs to 14 residues. The V end lost 0 bases, the J end lost 6 bases, and 14 bases lay between the germline ends. CDR3 in DNA: TGCAGTGCTAGAGATGGGCGGGGAGACAATGGCTACACCTTC. Translation gives CSARDGRGDNGYTF.

As for this clonotype: The germline gene is not matched at one end of the junction; a read error may be the cause. The chain carries TRBV12-3 or TRBV12-4 and TRBJ1-4; tentative D call: TRBD1 (5 bases). The CDR3 is 14 residues long. In nucleotides, the CDR3 is TGTGCCAGCAGTTCCGGGACGGTCGGGGAAAAACGGTTTTTT. Encoded protein: CASSSGTVGEKRFF.